This T cell receptor beta chain was sequenced for a study of T cell repertoires in cytomegalovirus infection. Overall study: The authors used CMV epitopes that were HLA-C-restricted (recently identified) and HLA-B-restricted (well studied). CMV infection and matching HLA type were both indicated by public TCR beta signatures.

The V end was cut by 10 bases, the J end by 0 bases, with 10 bases between. Germline V gives CDR1 SNHLY, CDR2 FYNNEI. This CDR3 has 14 residues. Findings and caveats of the study: HLA-C-restricted CMV clonotypes gave the most frequent clonotype in two of eight donors. Cumulative public TCR beta family frequency identified carriers of CMV plus the relevant HLA.

This clonotype was observed many times. Its antigen is unknown. MiXCR, applied by TCRdb to the reads, yields one record per CDR3 protein. The sample lists 45,000 to 60,000 distinct CDR3 sequences, 20% seen once, with less than 70% in the top ten. The receptor's source is a human donor in good health (CMV status not recorded). Some clones in this sample may be carry-over from other donors' samples. The sequences come from CD8+ T cells from cultured PBMCs, collected from culture after CMV antigen stimulation. This chain joins TRBV2 and TRBJ2-6; D tentatively reads TRBD1 or TRBD2 (5 bases each). The DNA for the CDR3 is TGTGCCAACCGGGGCCGCTCTGGGGCCAACGTCCTGACTTTC. This codes for CANRGRSGANVLTF. Together with reference TRBV2 and TRBJ2-6, the CDR3 gives the full variable domain: EPEVTQTPSHQVTQMGQEVILRCVPISNHLYFYWYRQILGQKVEFLVSFYNNEISEKSEIFDDQFSVERPDGSNFTLKIRSTKLEDSAMYFCANRGRSGANVLTFGAGSRLTVL.